The rows below give T cell receptor beta chains drawn from one sample of a study of blood T cell repertoires in COVID-19. Sequencing was performed with immunoSEQ multiplex PCR; in TCRdb, only in-frame clones are kept and a portion is missing. The sample carries around 150,000 clones, roughly four fifths recorded once. Sequencing was performed on peripheral blood. The source of these receptors is a human donor in a cohort sampled during active COVID-19. Both conserved end residues are part of each CDR3. The D gene is left open where the match is weak. Clone size appears in some rows only: once, few, many, or a class for an expanded clone.

v_call	j_call	clone_size	d_call	cdr3_nt	cdr3_aa
TRBV30	TRBJ2-4	.	TRBD1	TGTGCCTGGGGCCGGAAAGACAGGGGTCAAAACATTCAGTACTTC	CAWGRKDRGQNIQYF
TRBV7-3	TRBJ2-1	.	.	TGTGCCAGCAGCTTAAAGACTAGTGATGTGTACAATGAGCAGTTCTTC	CASSLKTSDVYNEQFF
TRBV29-1	TRBJ2-7	few	.	TGCAGCGTTGAATGGGCTAGGGGCCCTACCTACGAGCAGTACTTC	CSVEWARGPTYEQYF
TRBV10-1	TRBJ2-2	.	.	TGCGCCAGCAGGGACAGCTTCAGCACCGGGGAGCTGTTTTTT	CASRDSFSTGELFF
TRBV5-6	TRBJ1-1	once	TRBD1	TGTGCCAGCAGCGCCCCGGGACAGGGGTCCTTCTGGGTCTTT	CASSAPGQGSFWVF
TRBV15	TRBJ2-7	.	.	TGTGCCACCAGCAGAGATCCGAGGAGAAGGGGTGGCTACGAGCAGTACTTC	CATSRDPRRRGGYEQYF
TRBV6-2/TRBV6-3	TRBJ2-1	.	.	TGTGCCAGCAGTTTAGCGACTTCCACCTACAATGAGCAGTTCTTC	CASSLATSTYNEQFF
TRBV30	TRBJ1-4	.	TRBD1	TGTGCCTGGAGTGTGTGGCAGGGGGCAGCTAATGAAAAACTGTTTTTT	CAWSVWQGAANEKLFF
TRBV29-1	TRBJ2-1	.	TRBD2	TGCAGCGTTGAGGGCGGGGGGGCCTTGGAGGAGCAGTTCTTC	CSVEGGGALEEQFF
TRBV7-2	TRBJ2-6	.	TRBD1	TGTGCCAGCAGCTCGGACAGGGCCGGGGCCAACGTCCTGACTTTC	CASSSDRAGANVLTF
TRBV14	TRBJ1-1	.	TRBD1	TGTGCCAGCAGCCAAGATCGGGACAGGGGTGGAAACACTGAAGCTTTCTTT	CASSQDRDRGGNTEAFF
TRBV6-1	TRBJ1-6	few	.	TGTGCCAGCAGTGAAGCGGGACGTGGGGGCGGCTCACCCCTCCACTTT	CASSEAGRGGGSPLHF
TRBV7-9	TRBJ2-5	once	.	TGTGCCAGCAACCTAAAAGAGACCCAGTACTTC	CASNLKETQYF
TRBV9	TRBJ2-1	.	.	TGTGCCAGCAGCGTTCCGACCGGGAACAATGAGCAGTTCTTC	CASSVPTGNNEQFF
TRBV13	TRBJ1-1	.	TRBD1	TGTGCCAGCAGCTACAGACAGGGTCGGACCTCTCCCCCTGAAGCTTTCTTT	CASSYRQGRTSPPEAFF
TRBV6-5	TRBJ2-7	.	TRBD2	TGTGCCAGTAAAAAGGGACTAGCGGGGCGCGAGCAGTACTTC	CASKKGLAGREQYF
TRBV6-6	TRBJ1-3	few	.	TGTGCCAGCAGTTCCAGAAGACAGCGAGGAGACACCATATATTTT	CASSSRRQRGDTIYF
TRBV16	TRBJ1-4	once	.	TGTGCCAGCAGCCAAAACTCAAACAGGCTGTTTTTT	CASSQNSNRLFF
TRBV7-2	TRBJ2-1	.	TRBD2	TGTGCCAGCAGCTTCCGACTCAGCGGGGGGGCCGAGGGTTCCAATGAGCAGTTCTTC	CASSFRLSGGAEGSNEQFF
TRBV11-2	TRBJ2-2	.	TRBD2	TGTGCCAGCAGCTTACCGGTCGGGACTAGCTTCACCGGGGAGCTGTTTTTT	CASSLPVGTSFTGELFF
TRBV5-4	TRBJ1-4	.	.	TGTGCCAGCAGCGTTACAGGGATAGAGGAAAAACTGTTTTTT	CASSVTGIEEKLFF
TRBV11-3	TRBJ2-7	.	TRBD1	TGTGCCAGCAGCCAAGGGTTCTCAGGGGGCGAGCAGTACTTC	CASSQGFSGGEQYF
TRBV5-6	TRBJ1-5	.	TRBD1	TGTGCCAGCAGTTCCGACAGGGATCAGCCCCAGCATTTT	CASSSDRDQPQHF
TRBV3-1/TRBV3-2	TRBJ2-1	.	.	TGTGCCAGCAGGATAGCGTCTACGAATGAGCAGTTCTTC	CASRIASTNEQFF
TRBV6-5	TRBJ1-1	once	.	TGTGCCAGCAGTTACTCGGGACTGTTGAACACTGAAGCTTTCTTT	CASSYSGLLNTEAFF
TRBV7-9	TRBJ2-5	.	.	TGTGCCAGCAAAAAGCGGGCGTCTAGCGCCGAAGAGACCCAGTACTTC	CASKKRASSAEETQYF
TRBV3-1/TRBV3-2	TRBJ2-5	.	.	TGTGCCAGCAGCCAAGATCATCACAAGTTACAAGAGACCCAGTACTTC	CASSQDHHKLQETQYF
TRBV18	TRBJ2-7	.	.	TGTGCCAGCTCACCACCAGCGGGTTTCTACGAGCAGTACTTC	CASSPPAGFYEQYF
TRBV10-1	TRBJ1-1	.	.	TGCGCCAGCAGTGTGCCCTCAGGAGGCACTGAAGCTTTCTTT	CASSVPSGGTEAFF
TRBV11-2	TRBJ2-2	.	.	TGTGCCAGCAGCTTGATCGGGGCCGGGGAGCTGTTTTTT	CASSLIGAGELFF
TRBV27	TRBJ1-4	.	.	TGTGCCAGCAGTTTATCTGGGCTATTGGTGGGAAAACTGTTTTTT	CASSLSGLLVGKLFF
TRBV28	TRBJ2-7	once	.	TGTGCCAGCAACTACAGACAGACCTACGAGCAGTACTTC	CASNYRQTYEQYF
TRBV2	TRBJ1-3	.	.	TGTGCCAGCAGTCCGTCCCCACAGACCCGCGGGAACACCATATATTTT	CASSPSPQTRGNTIYF
TRBV9	TRBJ2-3	.	.	TGTGCCAGCAGCGTCAACCCGGGGGGCGGGAGTACCACAGATACGCAGTATTTT	CASSVNPGGGSTTDTQYF
TRBV7-2	TRBJ2-7	.	TRBD1	TGTGCCAGCAGCTCAGGGGGCGGATCCTACGAGCAGTACTTC	CASSSGGGSYEQYF
TRBV7-2	TRBJ2-5	.	.	TGTGCCAGCATCCAAAGGGGGGGCGATGGGGCCCAGTACTTC	CASIQRGGDGAQYF
TRBV9	TRBJ2-5	.	TRBD1	TGTGCCAGCAGCGTGGGACAGCTCCAAGAGACCCAGTACTTC	CASSVGQLQETQYF
TRBV5-1	TRBJ1-6	.	.	TGCGCCAGCAGCTCCGGGAACAGGGATTCACCCCTCCACTTT	CASSSGNRDSPLHF
TRBV18	TRBJ2-1	.	TRBD1	TGTGCCAGCTCACCAGGGACAGGGAGTTACAATGAGCAGTTCTTC	CASSPGTGSYNEQFF
TRBV25-1	TRBJ2-7	.	.	TGTGCCAGCAGTGACAGGGGCACCTACGAGCAGTACTTC	CASSDRGTYEQYF
TRBV18	TRBJ2-7	.	.	TGTGCCAGCTCACCGGCGGGGCAGCAGCAGTACTTC	CASSPAGQQQYF
TRBV4-3	TRBJ2-2	.	TRBD2	TGCGCCAGCAGCCAAGGGAGCGGGGGGGCGAACACCGGGGAGCTGTTTTTT	CASSQGSGGANTGELFF
TRBV28	TRBJ1-1	.	.	TGTGCCAGCAGTTGGACAGTCGGGAACACTGAAGCTTTCTTT	CASSWTVGNTEAFF
TRBV7-8	TRBJ1-5	.	TRBD1	TGTGCCAGCAGCTTATCCACGGGGACAGGGAATCAGCCCCAGCATTTT	CASSLSTGTGNQPQHF
TRBV7-6	TRBJ1-6	.	.	TGTGCCAGCAGCCTGAGGGATGAGAGGGATTCACCCCTCCACTTT	CASSLRDERDSPLHF
TRBV4-3	TRBJ1-5	.	TRBD1	TGCGCCAGCAGCCCCGGGACAGCCAATCAGCCCCAGCATTTT	CASSPGTANQPQHF
TRBV9	TRBJ2-7	.	.	TGTGCCAGCACTCCCTCTCCGGCGGGAGAGCAGTACTTC	CASTPSPAGEQYF
TRBV27	TRBJ2-1	.	TRBD1	TGTGCCAGCAGTCTCCGTTGGACAGGGACGACTCGGAATGAGCAGTTCTTC	CASSLRWTGTTRNEQFF
TRBV19	TRBJ1-5	.	.	TGTGCCAGTAGTATGGGTGACAGGACAAATCAGCCCCAGCATTTT	CASSMGDRTNQPQHF